This paragraph reports one T cell receptor (beta chain). The data were obtained in a study of CD8 T cells in Susac syndrome. When the RNA was reverse transcribed, random hexamers were used with an input of about 0.45 to 1 ug. One entry per CDR3 protein results from TCRdb running MiXCR on the immunoSEQ multiplex PCR reads. The sample yields about 160,000 distinct CDR3 sequences, 92% seen once. Losses at the gene ends were 3 bases for V and 1 base for J; bases not matched to a gene: 1. From germline, CDR1 is SGHTA and CDR2 FQGNSA. CDR3 size: 15 residues. The study used healthy donors as controls matched for age and sex. TEMRA cells were FACS-enriched and CD8+ and CD4+ T cells negatively isolated.

Sequenced material: CD4+ T cells from PBMCs. This clonotype originated in a human donor in good health. This chain uses TRBV7-2 with TRBJ2-3, with 10 bases fitting TRBD1. This CDR3 is CASSFGQGGTDTQYF. In DNA form, the CDR3 reads TGTGCCAGCAGCTTTGGACAGGGGGGCACAGATACGCAGTATTTT.